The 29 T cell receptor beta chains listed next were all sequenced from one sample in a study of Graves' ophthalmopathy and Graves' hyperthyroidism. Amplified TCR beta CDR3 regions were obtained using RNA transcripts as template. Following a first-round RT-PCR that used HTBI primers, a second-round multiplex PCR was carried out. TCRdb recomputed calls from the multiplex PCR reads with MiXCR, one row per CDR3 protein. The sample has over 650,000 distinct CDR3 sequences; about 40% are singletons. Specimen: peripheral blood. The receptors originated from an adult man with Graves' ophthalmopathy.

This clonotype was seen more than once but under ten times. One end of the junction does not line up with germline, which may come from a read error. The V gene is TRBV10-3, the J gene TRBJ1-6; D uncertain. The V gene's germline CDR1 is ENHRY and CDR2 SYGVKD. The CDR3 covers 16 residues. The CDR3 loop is CASSYSEAFTFSPLHF. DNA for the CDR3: TGTGCCAGCAGTTACTCGGAGGCGTTTACTTTCTCACCCCTCCACTTT.

Here the CDR3 reads CASSGQGSVELFF. As DNA, the CDR3 is TGTGCCAGCAGTGGGCAGGGATCTGTGGAGCTGTTTTTT. This rearrangement joins TRBV2 to TRBJ2-2, with D tentatively TRBD1 (5 bases). Germline values: CDR1 SNHLY, CDR2 FYNNEI. The V end lost 4 bases, the J end lost 10 bases, and 13 bases lay between the germline ends. The CDR3 runs to 13 residues.

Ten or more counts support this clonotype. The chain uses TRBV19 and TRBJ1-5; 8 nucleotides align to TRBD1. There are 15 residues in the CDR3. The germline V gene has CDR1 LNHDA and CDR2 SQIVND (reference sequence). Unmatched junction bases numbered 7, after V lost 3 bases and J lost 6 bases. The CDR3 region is CASSMGQGARQPQHF. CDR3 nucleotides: TGTGCCAGTAGTATGGGGCAGGGGGCCCGTCAGCCCCAGCATTTT.

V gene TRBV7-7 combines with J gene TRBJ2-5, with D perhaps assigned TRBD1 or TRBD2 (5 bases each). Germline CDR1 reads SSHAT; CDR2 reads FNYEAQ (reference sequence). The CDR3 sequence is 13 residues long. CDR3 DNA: TGTGCTGACTCGGGCTCCCGGGGCGAGACCCAGTACTTC. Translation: CADSGSRGETQYF.

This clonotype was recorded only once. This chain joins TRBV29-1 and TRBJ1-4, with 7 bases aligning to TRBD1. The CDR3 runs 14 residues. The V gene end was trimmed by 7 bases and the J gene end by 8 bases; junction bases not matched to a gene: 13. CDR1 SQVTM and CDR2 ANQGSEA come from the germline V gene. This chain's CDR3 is CSAEDRTGYEKLFF. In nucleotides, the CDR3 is TGCAGCGCCGAAGATCGGACAGGTTACGAAAAACTGTTTTTT.

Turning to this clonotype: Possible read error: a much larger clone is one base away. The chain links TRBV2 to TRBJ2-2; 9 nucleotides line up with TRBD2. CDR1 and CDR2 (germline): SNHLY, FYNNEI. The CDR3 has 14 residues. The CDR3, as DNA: TGTGCCACCAAGGAGCGGGGGGAAACCGGGGAGCTGCTTTTT. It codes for CATKERGETGELLF.

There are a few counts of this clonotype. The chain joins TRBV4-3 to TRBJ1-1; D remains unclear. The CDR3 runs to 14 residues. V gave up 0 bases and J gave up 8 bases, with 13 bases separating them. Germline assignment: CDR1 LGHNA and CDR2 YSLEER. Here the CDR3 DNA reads TGCGCCAGCAGCCAAGATCAGAGGGCGGCGGAAGCTTTCTTT. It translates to CASSQDQRAAEAFF.

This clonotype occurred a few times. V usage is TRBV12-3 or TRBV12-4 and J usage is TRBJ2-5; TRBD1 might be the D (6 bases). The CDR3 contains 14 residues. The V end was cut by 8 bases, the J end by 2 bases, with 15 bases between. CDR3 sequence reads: CASSPQGPQETQYF. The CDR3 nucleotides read TGTGCCAGCTCACCACAGGGTCCACAAGAGACCCAGTACTTC.

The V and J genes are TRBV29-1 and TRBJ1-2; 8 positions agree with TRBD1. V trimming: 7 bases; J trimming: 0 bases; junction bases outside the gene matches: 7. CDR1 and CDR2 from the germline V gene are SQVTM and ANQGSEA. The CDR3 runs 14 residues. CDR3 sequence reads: CSGGQGSPNYGYTF. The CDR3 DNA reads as TGCAGCGGAGGACAGGGATCGCCTAACTATGGCTACACCTTC.

CDR3 amino acids: CASGLVLGMPLNTEAFF. The CDR3 DNA is TGTGCTAGTGGTTTGGTACTGGGTATGCCCTTGAACACTGAAGCTTTCTTT. J is TRBJ1-1 and V is TRBV12-5; D not resolved. Germline loops: CDR1 LGHNT, CDR2 FRNRAP. V dropped 0 bases and J dropped 0 bases, with 14 bases sitting between them. The CDR3 runs to 17 residues. The entire variable domain, with the rest obtained from reference TRBV12-5 and TRBJ1-1, is as follows: DARVTQTPRHKVTEMGQEVTMRCQPILGHNTVFWYRQTMMQGLELLAYFRNRAPLDDSGMPKDRFSAEMPDATLATLKIQPSEPRDSAVYFCASGLVLGMPLNTEAFFGQGTRLTVV.

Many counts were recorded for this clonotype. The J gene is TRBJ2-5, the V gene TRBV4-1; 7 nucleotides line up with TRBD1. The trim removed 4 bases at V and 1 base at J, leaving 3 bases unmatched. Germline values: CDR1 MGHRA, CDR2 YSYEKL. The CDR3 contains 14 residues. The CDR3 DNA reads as TGCGCCAGCAGCCCATGGACAGGCCAAGAGACCCAGTACTTC. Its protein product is CASSPWTGQETQYF.

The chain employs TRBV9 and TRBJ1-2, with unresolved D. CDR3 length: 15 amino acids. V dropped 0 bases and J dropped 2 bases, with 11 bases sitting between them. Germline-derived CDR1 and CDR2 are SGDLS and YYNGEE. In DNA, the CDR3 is TGTGCCAGCAGCGTAGGACGGCAGAAGAACTATGGCTACACCTTC. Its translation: CASSVGRQKNYGYTF.

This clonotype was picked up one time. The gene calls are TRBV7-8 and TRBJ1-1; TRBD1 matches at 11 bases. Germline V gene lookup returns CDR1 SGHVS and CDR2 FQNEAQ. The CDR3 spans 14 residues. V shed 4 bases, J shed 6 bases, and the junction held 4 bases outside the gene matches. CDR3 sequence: CASSYRTGGSEAFF. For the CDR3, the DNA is TGTGCCAGCAGCTACCGGACAGGGGGCTCTGAAGCTTTCTTT.

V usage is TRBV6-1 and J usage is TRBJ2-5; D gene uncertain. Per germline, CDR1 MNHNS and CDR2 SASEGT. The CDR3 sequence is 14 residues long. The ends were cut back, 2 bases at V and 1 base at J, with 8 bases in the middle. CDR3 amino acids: CASSEIRTQETQYF. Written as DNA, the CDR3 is TGTGCCAGCAGTGAAATAAGGACCCAAGAGACCCAGTACTTC.

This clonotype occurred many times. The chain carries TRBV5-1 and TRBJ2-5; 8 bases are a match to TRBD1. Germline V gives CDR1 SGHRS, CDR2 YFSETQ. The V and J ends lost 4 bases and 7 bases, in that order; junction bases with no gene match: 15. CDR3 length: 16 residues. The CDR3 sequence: CASSPDGQGGWGTQYF. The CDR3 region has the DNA TGCGCCAGCAGCCCAGACGGACAGGGCGGTTGGGGGACCCAGTACTTC.

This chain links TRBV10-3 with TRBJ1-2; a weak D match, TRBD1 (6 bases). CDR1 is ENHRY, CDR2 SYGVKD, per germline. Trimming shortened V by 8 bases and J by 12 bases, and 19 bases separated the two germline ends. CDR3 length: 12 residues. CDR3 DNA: TGTGCCATCTCCGGGACAAGAGGCGGAAACACCTTC. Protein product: CAISGTRGGNTF.

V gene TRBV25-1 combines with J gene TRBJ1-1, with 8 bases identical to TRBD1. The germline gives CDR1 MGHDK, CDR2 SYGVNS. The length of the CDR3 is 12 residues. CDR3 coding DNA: TGTGCTAGGCGGGACAGGTCGCCTGAAGCTTTCTTT. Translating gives CARRDRSPEAFF.

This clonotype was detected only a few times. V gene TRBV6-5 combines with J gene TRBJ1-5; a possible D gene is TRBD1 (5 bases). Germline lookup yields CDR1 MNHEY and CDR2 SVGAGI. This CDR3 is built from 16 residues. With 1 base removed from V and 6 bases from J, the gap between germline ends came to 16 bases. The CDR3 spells CASSYFWDLRGQPQHF. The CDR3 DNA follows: TGTGCCAGCAGTTACTTTTGGGACTTGCGGGGTCAGCCCCAGCATTTT.

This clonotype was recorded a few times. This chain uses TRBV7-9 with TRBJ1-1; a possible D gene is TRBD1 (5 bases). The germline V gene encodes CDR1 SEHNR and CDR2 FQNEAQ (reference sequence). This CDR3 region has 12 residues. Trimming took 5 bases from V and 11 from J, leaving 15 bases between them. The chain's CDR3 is CASSQGPLGAFF. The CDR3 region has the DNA TGTGCCAGCAGCCAGGGACCCCTGGGCGCTTTCTTT.

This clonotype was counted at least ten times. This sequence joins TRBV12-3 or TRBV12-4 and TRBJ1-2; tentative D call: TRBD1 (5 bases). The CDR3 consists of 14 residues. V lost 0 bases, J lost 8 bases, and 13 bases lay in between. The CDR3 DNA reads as TGTGCCAGCAGTTTAGCGGGAGGGGCCGGGGGCTACACCTTC. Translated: CASSLAGGAGGYTF.

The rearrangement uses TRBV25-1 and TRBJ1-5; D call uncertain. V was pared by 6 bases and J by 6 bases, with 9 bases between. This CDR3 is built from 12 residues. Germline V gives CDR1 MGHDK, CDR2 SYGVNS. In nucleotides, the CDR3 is TGTGCCAGCAGAGTTCGGGGTCAGCCCCAGCATTTT. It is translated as CASRVRGQPQHF.

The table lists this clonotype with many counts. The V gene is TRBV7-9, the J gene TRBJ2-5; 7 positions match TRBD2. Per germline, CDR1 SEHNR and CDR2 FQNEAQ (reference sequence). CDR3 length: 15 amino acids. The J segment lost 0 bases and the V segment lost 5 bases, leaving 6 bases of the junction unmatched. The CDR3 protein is CASSLSGYHQETQYF. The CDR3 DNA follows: TGTGCCAGCAGCCTTAGCGGGTATCACCAAGAGACCCAGTACTTC.

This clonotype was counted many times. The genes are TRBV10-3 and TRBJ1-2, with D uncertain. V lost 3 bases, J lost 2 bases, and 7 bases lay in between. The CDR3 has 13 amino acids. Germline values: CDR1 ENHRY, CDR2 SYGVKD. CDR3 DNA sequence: TGTGCCATCAGTGAAGGTACAAACTATGGCTACACCTTC. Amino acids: CAISEGTNYGYTF.

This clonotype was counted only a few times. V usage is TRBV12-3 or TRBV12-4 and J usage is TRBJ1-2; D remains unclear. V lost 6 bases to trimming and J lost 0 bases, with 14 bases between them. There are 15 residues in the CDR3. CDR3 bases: TGTGCCAGCAGACCCAACAGCGTGTCTAACTATGGCTACACCTTC. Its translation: CASRPNSVSNYGYTF.

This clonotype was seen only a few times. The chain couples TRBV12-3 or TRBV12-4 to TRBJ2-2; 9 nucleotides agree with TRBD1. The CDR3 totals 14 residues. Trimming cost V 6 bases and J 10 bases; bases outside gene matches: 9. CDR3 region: CASSRNRGQEELFF. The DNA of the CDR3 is TGTGCCAGCAGCCGAAACAGGGGGCAGGAGGAGCTGTTTTTT.

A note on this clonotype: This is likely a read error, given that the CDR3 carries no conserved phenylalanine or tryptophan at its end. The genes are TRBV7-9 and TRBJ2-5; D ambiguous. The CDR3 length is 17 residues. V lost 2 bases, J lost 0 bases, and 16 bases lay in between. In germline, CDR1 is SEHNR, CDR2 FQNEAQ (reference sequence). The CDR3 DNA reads TGTGCCAGCAGCTTAATCTCGGACGGGCCCAACCAAGAGACCCAGTACCTC. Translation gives CASSLISDGPNQETQYL.

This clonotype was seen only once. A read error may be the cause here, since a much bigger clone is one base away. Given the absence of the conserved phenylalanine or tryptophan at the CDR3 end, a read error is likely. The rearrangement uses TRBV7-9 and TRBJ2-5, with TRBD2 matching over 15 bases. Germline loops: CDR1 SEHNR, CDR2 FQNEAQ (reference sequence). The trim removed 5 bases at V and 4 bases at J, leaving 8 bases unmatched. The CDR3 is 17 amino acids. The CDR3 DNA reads TGTGCCAGCAGCCAAGGGACTAGCGGGAGGTGGAGAGAGACCCAGTACGTC. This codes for CASSQGTSGRWRETQYV.

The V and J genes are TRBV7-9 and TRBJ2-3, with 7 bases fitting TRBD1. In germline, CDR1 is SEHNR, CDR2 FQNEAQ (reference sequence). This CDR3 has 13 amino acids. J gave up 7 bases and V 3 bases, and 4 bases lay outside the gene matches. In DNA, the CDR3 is TGTGCCAGCAGCTTGAGGGACAGAAATACGCAGTATTTT. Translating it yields CASSLRDRNTQYF.

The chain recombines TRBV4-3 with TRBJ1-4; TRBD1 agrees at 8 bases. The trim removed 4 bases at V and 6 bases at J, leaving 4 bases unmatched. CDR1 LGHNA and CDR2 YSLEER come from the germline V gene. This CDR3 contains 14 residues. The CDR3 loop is CASSPYRGDEKLFF. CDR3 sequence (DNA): TGCGCCAGCAGCCCATACAGGGGGGATGAAAAACTGTTTTTT.